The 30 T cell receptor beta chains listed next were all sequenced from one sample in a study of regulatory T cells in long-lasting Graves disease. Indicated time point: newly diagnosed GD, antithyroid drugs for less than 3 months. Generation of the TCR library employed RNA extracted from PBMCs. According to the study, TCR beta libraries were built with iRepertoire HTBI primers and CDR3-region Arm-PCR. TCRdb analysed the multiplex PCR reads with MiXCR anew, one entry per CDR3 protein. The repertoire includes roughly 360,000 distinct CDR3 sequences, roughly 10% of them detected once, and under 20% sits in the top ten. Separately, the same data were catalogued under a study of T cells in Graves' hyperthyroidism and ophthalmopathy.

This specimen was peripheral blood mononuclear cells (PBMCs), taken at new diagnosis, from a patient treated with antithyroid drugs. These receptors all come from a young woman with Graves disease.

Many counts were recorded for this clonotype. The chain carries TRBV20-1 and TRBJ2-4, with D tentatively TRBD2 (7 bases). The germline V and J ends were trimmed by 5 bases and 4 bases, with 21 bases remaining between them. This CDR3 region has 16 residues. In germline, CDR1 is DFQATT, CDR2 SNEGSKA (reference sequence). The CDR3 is CSALPGGGQRKNIQYF. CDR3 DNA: TGCAGTGCTCTCCCGGGGGGAGGACAGAGAAAAAACATTCAGTACTTC.

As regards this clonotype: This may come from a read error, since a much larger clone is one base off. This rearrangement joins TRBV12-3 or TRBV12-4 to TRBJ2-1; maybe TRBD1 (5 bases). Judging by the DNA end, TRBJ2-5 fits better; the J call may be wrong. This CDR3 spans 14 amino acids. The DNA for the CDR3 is TGTGCCAGCAGGGACAAGGAGACACAAGAGACCCAGTACTTC. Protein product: CASRDKETQETQYF.

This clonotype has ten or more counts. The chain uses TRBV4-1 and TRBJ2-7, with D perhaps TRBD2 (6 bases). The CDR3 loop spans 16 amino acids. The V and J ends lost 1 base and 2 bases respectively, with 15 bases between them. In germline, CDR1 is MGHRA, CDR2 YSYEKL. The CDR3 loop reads CASSQVTSPIAYEQYF. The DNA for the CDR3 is TGCGCCAGCAGCCAAGTCACTAGCCCAATTGCCTACGAGCAGTACTTC.

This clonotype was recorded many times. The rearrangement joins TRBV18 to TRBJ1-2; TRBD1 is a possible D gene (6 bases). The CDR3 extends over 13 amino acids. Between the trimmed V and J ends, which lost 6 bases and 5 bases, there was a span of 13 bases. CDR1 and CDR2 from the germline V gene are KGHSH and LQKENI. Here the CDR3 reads CASSRGSGYGYTF. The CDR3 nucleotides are TGTGCCAGCTCGAGGGGGAGCGGATATGGCTACACCTTC.

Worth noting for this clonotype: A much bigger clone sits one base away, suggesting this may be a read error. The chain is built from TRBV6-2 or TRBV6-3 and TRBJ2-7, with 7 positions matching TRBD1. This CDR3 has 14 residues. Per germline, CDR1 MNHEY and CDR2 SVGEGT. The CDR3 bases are TGTGCCAGCAGTTACGGGACAGCCTCCTACGGGCAGTACTTC. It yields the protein CASSYGTASYGQYF.

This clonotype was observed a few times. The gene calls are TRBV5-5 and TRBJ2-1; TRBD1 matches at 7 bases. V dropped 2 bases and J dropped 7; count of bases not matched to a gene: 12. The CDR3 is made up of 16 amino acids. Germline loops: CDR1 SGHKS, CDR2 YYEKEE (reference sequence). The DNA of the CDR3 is TGTGCCAGCAGCTTTTTAATAGGGGGCGATGAGAATGAGCAGTTCTTC. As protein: CASSFLIGGDENEQFF.

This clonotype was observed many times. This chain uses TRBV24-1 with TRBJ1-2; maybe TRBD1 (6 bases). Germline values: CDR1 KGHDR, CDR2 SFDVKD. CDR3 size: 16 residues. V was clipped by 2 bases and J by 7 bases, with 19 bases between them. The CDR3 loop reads CATSDSSRGTRSGYTF. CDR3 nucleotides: TGTGCCACCAGTGATTCCTCCAGGGGTACTCGGAGTGGCTACACCTTC.

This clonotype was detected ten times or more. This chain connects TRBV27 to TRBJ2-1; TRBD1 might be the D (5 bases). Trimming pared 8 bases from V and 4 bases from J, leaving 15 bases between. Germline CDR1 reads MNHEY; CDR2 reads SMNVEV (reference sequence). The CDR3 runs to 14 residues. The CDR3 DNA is TGTGCCAGCCGACAGTTTGTTGGATACAATGAGCAGTTCTTC. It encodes CASRQFVGYNEQFF.

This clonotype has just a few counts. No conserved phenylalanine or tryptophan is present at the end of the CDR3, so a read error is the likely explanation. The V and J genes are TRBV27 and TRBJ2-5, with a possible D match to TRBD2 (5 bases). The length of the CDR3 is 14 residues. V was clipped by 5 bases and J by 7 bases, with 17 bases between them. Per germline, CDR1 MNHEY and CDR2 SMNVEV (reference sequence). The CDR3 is CASSRGIISGTQYL. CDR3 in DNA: TGTGCCAGCAGTCGAGGGATAATAAGTGGGACCCAGTACCTC.

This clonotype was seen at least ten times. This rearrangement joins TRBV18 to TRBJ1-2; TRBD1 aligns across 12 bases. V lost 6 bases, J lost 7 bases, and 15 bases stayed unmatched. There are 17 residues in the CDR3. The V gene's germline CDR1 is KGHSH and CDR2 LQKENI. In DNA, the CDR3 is TGTGCCAGCTCCGCGCCCGGGACAGGGGGCGTCGGCGGTGGCTACACCTTC. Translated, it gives CASSAPGTGGVGGGYTF.

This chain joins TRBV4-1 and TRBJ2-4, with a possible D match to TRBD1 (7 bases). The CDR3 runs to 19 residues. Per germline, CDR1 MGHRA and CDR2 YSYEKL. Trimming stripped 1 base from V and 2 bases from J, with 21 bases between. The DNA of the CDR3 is TGCGCCAGCAGCCAAGTCAGGGGGGCGACTGGTTCGTCCAAAAACATTCAGTACTTC. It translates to CASSQVRGATGSSKNIQYF.

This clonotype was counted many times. CDR3 in DNA: TGCGCCAGCAGTGATCTAGCGGGGGCCTACAATGAGCAGTTCTTC. Translated: CASSDLAGAYNEQFF. The V call is TRBV4-3, the J call TRBJ2-1, with 10 nucleotides matching TRBD2. J was trimmed by 2 bases and V by 6 bases; bases with no gene match: 4. Germline CDR1 is LGHNA and CDR2 is YSLEER. The CDR3 extends over 15 amino acids.

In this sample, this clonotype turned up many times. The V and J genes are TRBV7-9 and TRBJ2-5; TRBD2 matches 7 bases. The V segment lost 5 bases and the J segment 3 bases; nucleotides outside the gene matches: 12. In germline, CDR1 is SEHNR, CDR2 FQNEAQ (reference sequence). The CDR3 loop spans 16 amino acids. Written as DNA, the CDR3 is TGTGCCAGCAGCCCCCCGAGAGGGAGGGATGAAGAGACCCAGTACTTC. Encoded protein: CASSPPRGRDEETQYF. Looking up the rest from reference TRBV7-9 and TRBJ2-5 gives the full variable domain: DTGVSQNPRHKITKRGQNVTFRCDPISEHNRLYWYRQTLGQGPEFLTYFQNEAQLEKSRLLSDRFSAERPKGSFSTLEIQRTEQGDSAMYLCASSPPRGRDEETQYFGPGTRLLVL.

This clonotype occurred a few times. The CDR3 spells CASRNRRNTGELFF. The CDR3 nucleotides read TGTGCCAGCAGAAACAGGAGGAACACCGGGGAGCTGTTTTTT. The chain couples TRBV6-1 to TRBJ2-2, with D tentatively TRBD1 (5 bases). This CDR3 has 14 amino acids. Germline V gene data show CDR1 as MNHNS and CDR2 as SASEGT. V lost 6 bases and J 1 base, leaving 9 bases between the germline ends.

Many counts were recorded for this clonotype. CDR3 residues: CATGGFGLTGANVLTF. In DNA, the CDR3 is TGTGCCACCGGAGGGTTTGGGTTAACTGGGGCCAACGTCCTGACTTTC. The chain is built from TRBV28 and TRBJ2-6; D is possibly TRBD2 (6 bases). The CDR3 totals 16 residues. CDR1 and CDR2 (germline): MDHEN, SYDVKM. V lost 10 bases to trimming and J lost 2 bases, with 18 bases between them.

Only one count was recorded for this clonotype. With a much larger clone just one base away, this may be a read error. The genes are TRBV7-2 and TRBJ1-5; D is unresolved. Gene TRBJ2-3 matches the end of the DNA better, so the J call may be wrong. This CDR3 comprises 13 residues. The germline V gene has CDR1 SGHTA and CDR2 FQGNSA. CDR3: CASSLGRYQPQYF. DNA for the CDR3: TGTGCCAGCAGCTTAGGACGGTATCAGCCCCAGTATTTT.

The CDR3 DNA reads as TGCAGCGTCGGACACTTCGCAACTAATGAAAAACTGTTTTTT. It encodes CSVGHFATNEKLFF. The V call is TRBV29-1, the J call TRBJ1-4, with TRBD1 as a possible D gene (5 bases). Germline CDR1 reads SQVTM; CDR2 reads ANQGSEA. The CDR3 contains 14 residues. V lost 6 bases, J lost 0 bases, and 11 bases lay in between.

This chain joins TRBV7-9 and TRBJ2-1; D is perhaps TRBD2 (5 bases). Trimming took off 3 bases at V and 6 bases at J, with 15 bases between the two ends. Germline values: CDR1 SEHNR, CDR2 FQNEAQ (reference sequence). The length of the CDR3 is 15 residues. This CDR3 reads CASSFLGERANEQFF. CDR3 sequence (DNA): TGTGCCAGCAGCTTCCTAGGAGAGAGGGCCAATGAGCAGTTCTTC.

The CDR3: CASFSGNEQFF. DNA of the CDR3: TGTGCCAGCTTTTCCGGGAATGAGCAGTTCTTC. The V call is TRBV10-3, the J call TRBJ2-1; D remains unclear. The V end lost 10 bases, the J end lost 7 bases, and 11 bases lay between the germline ends. The CDR3 length is 11 residues. Germline values: CDR1 ENHRY, CDR2 SYGVKD.

The CDR3 sequence: CASSPDVGMNTEAFF. As DNA, the CDR3 is TGTGCCAGCAGCCCAGACGTAGGAATGAACACTGAAGCTTTCTTT. The rearrangement joins TRBV3-1 to TRBJ1-1; D is uncertain. CDR3 size: 15 residues. CDR1 LGHDT and CDR2 YNNKEL come from the germline V gene (reference sequence). V lost 4 bases and J lost 0, with 12 bases in between.

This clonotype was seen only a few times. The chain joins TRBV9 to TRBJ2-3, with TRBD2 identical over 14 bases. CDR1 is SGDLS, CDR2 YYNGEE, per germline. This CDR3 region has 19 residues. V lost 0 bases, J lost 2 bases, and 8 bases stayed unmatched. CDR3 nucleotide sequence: TGTGCCAGCAGCGTAGCCGGGACTAGCGGGAGCGCCTACACAGATACGCAGTATTTT. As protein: CASSVAGTSGSAYTDTQYF.

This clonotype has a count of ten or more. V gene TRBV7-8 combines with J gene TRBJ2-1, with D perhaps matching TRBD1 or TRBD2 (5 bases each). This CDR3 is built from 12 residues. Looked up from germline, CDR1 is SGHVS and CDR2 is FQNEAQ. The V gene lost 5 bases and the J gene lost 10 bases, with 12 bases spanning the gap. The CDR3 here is CASSLGRQEQFF. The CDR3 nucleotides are TGTGCCAGCAGCCTAGGGAGACAGGAGCAGTTCTTC.

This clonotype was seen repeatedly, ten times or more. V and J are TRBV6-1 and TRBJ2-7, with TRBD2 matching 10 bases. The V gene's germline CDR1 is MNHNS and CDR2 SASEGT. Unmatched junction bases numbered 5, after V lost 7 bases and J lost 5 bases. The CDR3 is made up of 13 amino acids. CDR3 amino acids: CASTSGRGDEQYF. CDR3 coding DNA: TGTGCCAGCACGAGCGGGAGGGGGGACGAGCAGTACTTC.

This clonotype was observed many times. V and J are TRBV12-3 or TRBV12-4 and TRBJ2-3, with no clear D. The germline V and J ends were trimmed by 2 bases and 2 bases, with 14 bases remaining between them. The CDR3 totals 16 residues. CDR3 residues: CASSLIARAPTDTQYF. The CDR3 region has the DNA TGTGCCAGCAGTTTAATCGCACGGGCCCCCACAGATACGCAGTATTTT.

The CDR3 here is CAGIVVSWDCPYEQYF. In DNA, the CDR3 is TGTGCCGGCATCGTAGTGTCTTGGGACTGCCCCTACGAGCAGTACTTC. The rearrangement joins TRBV28 to TRBJ2-7, with a possible D match to TRBD2 (6 bases). Germline CDR1 and CDR2: MDHEN and SYDVKM. The ends were cut back, 11 bases at V and 2 bases at J, with 25 bases in the middle. This CDR3 comprises 16 residues.

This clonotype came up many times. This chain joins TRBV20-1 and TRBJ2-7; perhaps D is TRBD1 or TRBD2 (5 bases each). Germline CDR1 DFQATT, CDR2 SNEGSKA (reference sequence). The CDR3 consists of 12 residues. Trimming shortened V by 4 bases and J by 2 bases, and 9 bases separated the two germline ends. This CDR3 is CSAMGDTYEQYF. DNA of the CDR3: TGCAGTGCTATGGGGGATACCTACGAGCAGTACTTC.

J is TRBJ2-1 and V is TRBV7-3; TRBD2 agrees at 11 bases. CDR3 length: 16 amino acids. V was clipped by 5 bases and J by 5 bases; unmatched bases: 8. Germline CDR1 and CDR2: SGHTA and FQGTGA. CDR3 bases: TGTGCCAGCAGCCTACATAGCGGGGGGGCCAACAATGAGCAGTTCTTC. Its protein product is CASSLHSGGANNEQFF. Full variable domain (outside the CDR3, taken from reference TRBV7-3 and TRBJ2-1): GAGVSQTPSNKVTEKGKYVELRCDPISGHTALYWYRQSLGQGPEFLIYFQGTGAADDSGLPNDRFFAVRPEGSVSTLKIQRTERGDSAVYLCASSLHSGGANNEQFFGPGTRLTVL.

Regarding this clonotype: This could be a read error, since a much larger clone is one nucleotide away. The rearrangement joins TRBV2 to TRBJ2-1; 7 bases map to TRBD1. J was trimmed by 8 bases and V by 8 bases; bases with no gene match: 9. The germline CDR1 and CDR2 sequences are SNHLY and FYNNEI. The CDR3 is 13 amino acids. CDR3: CASAIQGDDEQFF. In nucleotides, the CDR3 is TGTGCCAGCGCTATTCAGGGGGACGATGAGCAGTTCTTC. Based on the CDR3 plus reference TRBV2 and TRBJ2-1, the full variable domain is EPEVTQTPSHQVTQMGQEVILRCVPISNHLYFYWYRQILGQKVEFLVSFYNNEISEKSEIFDDQFSVERPDGSNFTLKIRSTKLEDSAMYFCASAIQGDDEQFFGPGTRLTVL.

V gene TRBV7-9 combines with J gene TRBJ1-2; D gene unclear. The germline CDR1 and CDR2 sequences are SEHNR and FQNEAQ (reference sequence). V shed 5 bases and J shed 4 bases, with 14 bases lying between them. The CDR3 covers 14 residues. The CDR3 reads CASSHDLRAYGYTF. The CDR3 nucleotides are TGTGCCAGCAGCCACGATTTGAGGGCCTATGGCTACACCTTC.

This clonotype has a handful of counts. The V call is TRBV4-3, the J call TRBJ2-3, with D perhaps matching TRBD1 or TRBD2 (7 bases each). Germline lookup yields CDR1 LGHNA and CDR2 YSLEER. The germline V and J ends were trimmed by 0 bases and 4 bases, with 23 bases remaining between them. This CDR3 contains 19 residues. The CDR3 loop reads CASSQDWRAGGGLPDTQYF. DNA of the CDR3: TGCGCCAGCAGCCAAGATTGGAGGGCAGGGGGGGGCCTCCCAGATACGCAGTATTTT.